One and the same sample provided the 13 T cell receptor beta chains below, sequenced in a study. TCRdb used MiXCR to reprocess the 5' RACE reads, holding one entry per CDR3 protein. In the table there are roughly 20,000 distinct CDR3 sequences, about 29% of which are singletons. Input material: tumor-infiltrating naive CD4+ T cells sorted from the breast tumor. Subset specified: naive CD4+ T cells, CD4+CD45RA+CD25-. These receptors all come from a female donor with breast cancer.

This clonotype has ten or more counts. V and J are TRBV12-3 or TRBV12-4 and TRBJ1-5; TRBD1 is a possible D gene (5 bases). CDR3 length: 15 amino acids. V lost 5 bases and J lost 2, with 13 bases in between. This CDR3 reads CASSPRWGGNQPQHF. CDR3 DNA sequence: TGTGCCAGCAGTCCCCGGTGGGGGGGCAATCAGCCCCAGCATTTT.

This clonotype was detected once. Likely a read error: the CDR3 ends without its conserved phenylalanine or tryptophan. The chain carries TRBV7-2 and TRBJ1-1, with 7 bases fitting TRBD1. The CDR3 contains 14 residues. The V gene end was trimmed by 3 bases and the J gene end by 4 bases; junction bases not matched to a gene: 5. CDR1 and CDR2 (germline): SGHTA, FQGNSA. CDR3 in amino acids: CASSFDRVFTEAFL. In DNA, the CDR3 is TGTGCCAGCAGCTTCGACAGGGTTTTCACTGAAGCTTTCCTT.

Points on this clonotype: One base away lies a much larger clone, so this may be a sequencing read error. This chain links TRBV20-1 with TRBJ2-1; D is uncertain. In germline, CDR1 is DFQATT, CDR2 SNEGSKA (reference sequence). The CDR3 covers 14 residues. DNA of the CDR3: TGCAGTGCTACTATGAGGAGCTCCTACAATGAGCAGCTCTTC. Protein: CSATMRSSYNEQLF.

This clonotype was seen only a few times. The V call is TRBV7-8, the J call TRBJ1-4, with D unclear. Trimming took off 3 bases at V and 12 bases at J, with 11 bases between the two ends. Germline assignment: CDR1 SGHVS and CDR2 FQNEAQ. The CDR3 totals 12 residues. The CDR3 nucleotides read TGTGCCAGCAGCTTCACTCGAAAGGAACTGTTTTTT. It yields the protein CASSFTRKELFF.

This chain connects TRBV19 to TRBJ2-1; possible D gene TRBD2, 6 bases. V lost 1 base and J lost 4, with 11 bases in between. The CDR3 totals 15 residues. The V gene's germline CDR1 is LNHDA and CDR2 SQIVND (reference sequence). The CDR3 DNA follows: TGTGCCAGTAGTATAGGGTTAGCGGAGTACAATGAGCAGTTCTTC. This sequence encodes CASSIGLAEYNEQFF.

The chain combines TRBV28 with TRBJ1-1, with no clear D. V lost 10 bases, J lost 1 base, and 13 bases lay in between. This CDR3 region has 13 residues. Germline V gene lookup returns CDR1 MDHEN and CDR2 SYDVKM. CDR3 sequence: CATDIQRNTEAFF. CDR3 coding DNA: TGTGCCACCGATATTCAGCGGAACACTGAAGCTTTCTTT.

The sample holds many counts of this clonotype. The rearrangement uses TRBV4-1 and TRBJ2-7; no reliable D call. Per the germline V gene, CDR1 is MGHRA and CDR2 is YSYEKL. V was shortened by 3 bases and J by 1 base, with 13 bases between the two germline ends. This CDR3 spans 15 amino acids. CDR3 sequence: CASSHRADGSYEQYF. Here the CDR3 DNA reads TGCGCCAGCAGCCACCGGGCGGACGGTTCCTACGAGCAGTACTTC.

This clonotype appeared a few times. V is TRBV15 and J is TRBJ2-1; the match to TRBD2 covers 13 bases. From germline, CDR1 is LNHNV and CDR2 YYDKDF (reference sequence). With V trimmed by 5 bases and J by 7 bases, 8 bases remained unmatched. The CDR3 loop spans 16 amino acids. The CDR3 DNA sequence: TGTGCCACCAGCTCCGAACTAGCGGGAGGGCGGAATGAGCAGTTCTTC. This gives the protein CATSSELAGGRNEQFF.

Judged by abundance, this clonotype is medium-sized (0.01 to 0.1%). The CDR3 is CASSPLASTGELFF. CDR3 bases: TGCGCCAGCAGCCCCCTAGCGAGCACCGGGGAGCTGTTTTTT. This chain joins TRBV5-1 and TRBJ2-2, with a possible D match to TRBD2 (6 bases). Germline values: CDR1 SGHRS, CDR2 YFSETQ. This CDR3 is 14 amino acids long. Trimming left V 4 bases short and J 4 bases short, with 11 bases between. Filled out from reference TRBV5-1 and TRBJ2-2, the complete variable domain reads KAGVTQTPRYLIKTRGQQVTLSCSPISGHRSVSWYQQTPGQGLQFLFEYFSETQRNKGNFPGRFSGRQFSNSRSEMNVSTLELGDSALYLCASSPLASTGELFFGEGSRLTVL.

CDR3 sequence reads: CASSFRTSGSSYNEQFF. The CDR3 nucleotides are TGTGCCAGCAGCTTCAGGACTAGCGGGAGCTCCTACAATGAGCAGTTCTTC. The chain combines TRBV5-6 with TRBJ2-1, with 13 bases that match TRBD2. This CDR3 region has 17 residues. CDR1 is SGHDT, CDR2 YYEEEE, per germline. The V segment lost 2 bases and the J segment 0 bases; nucleotides outside the gene matches: 2.

In its sample, this clonotype was seen once. Germline and junction disagree at one end, which may indicate a read error. The rearrangement uses TRBV7-9 and TRBJ2-1; no firm D call. The CDR3 has 15 amino acids. Germline-derived CDR1 and CDR2 are SEHNR and FQNEAQ (reference sequence). CDR3 sequence: CASGLDSVVINEQFF. DNA of the CDR3: TGTGCCAGCGGCTTAGATTCTGTGGTGATCAATGAGCAGTTCTTC.

Relative to its sample, this clonotype is medium-sized. The chain links TRBV7-3 to TRBJ2-3; TRBD2 aligns across 9 bases. After removal of 2 bases from V and 6 bases from J, the junction contained 0 bases not matched to a gene. The V gene's germline CDR1 is SGHTA and CDR2 FQGTGA. This CDR3 spans 13 amino acids. The CDR3 here is CASSLGLADTQYF. DNA of the CDR3: TGTGCCAGCAGCTTAGGACTAGCGGATACGCAGTATTTT.

The V call is TRBV6-1, the J call TRBJ1-2; D uncertain. The germline CDR1 and CDR2 sequences are MNHNS and SASEGT. The CDR3 is 15 amino acids. V was trimmed by 5 bases and J by 4 bases, leaving 17 bases between them. The CDR3 loop is CASSPQSRTFYGYTF. Here the CDR3 DNA reads TGTGCCAGCAGTCCCCAATCCCGGACCTTCTATGGCTACACCTTC.